Listed below are T cell receptor beta chains from one sample, sequenced in a study of shared T cell receptors in the human thymus. The protocol was immunoSEQ multiplex PCR, while the TCRdb copy is restricted to in-frame clones and leaves out a portion. Altogether about 380,000 clones are present, more than 85% being singletons, with the ten largest covering 0.015% to 0.02%. Sequencing was done on a sample of thymocytes. All receptors derive from a human donor. The CDR3 runs from the conserved cysteine through the conserved F or W. Each record gives: clone size, V gene, CDR3 length, J gene, D gene, CDR3 protein, CDR3 DNA. A D gene is named only where the DNA matches it firmly. Clone size is not always given. Where it is, it says once, few, many or a class for expanded clones.

size: NA; V: TRBV5-8; length: 14; J: TRBJ2-7; D: NA; CDR3: CASSVTSFHHEQYF; DNA: TGTGCCAGCAGCGTCACTAGTTTTCACCACGAGCAGTACTTC
size: NA; V: TRBV4-1; length: 14; J: TRBJ1-2; D: NA; CDR3: CASSQATGCGGYTF; DNA: TGCGCCAGCAGCCAAGCTACAGGGTGCGGTGGCTACACCTTC
size: NA; V: TRBV7-9; length: 14; J: TRBJ2-7; D: NA; CDR3: CASSFKGLAYEQYF; DNA: TGTGCCAGCAGCTTCAAAGGGCTAGCCTACGAGCAGTACTTC
size: NA; V: TRBV10-1; length: 12; J: TRBJ2-3; D: TRBD2; CDR3: CALAGGRDTQYF; DNA: TGCGCCCTAGCGGGAGGACGAGATACGCAGTATTTT
size: NA; V: TRBV4-1; length: 15; J: TRBJ1-2; D: NA; CDR3: CASSQVGGLDYGYTF; DNA: TGCGCCAGCAGCCAAGTGGGGGGGTTGGACTATGGCTACACCTTC
size: NA; V: TRBV6-1; length: 14; J: TRBJ1-3; D: TRBD1; CDR3: CASSVTGMINTIYF; DNA: TGTGCCAGCAGTGTGACAGGGATGATAAACACCATATATTTT
size: NA; V: TRBV13; length: 18; J: TRBJ2-1; D: TRBD2; CDR3: CASSLGLAGGHSYNEQFF; DNA: TGTGCCAGCAGCTTGGGACTAGCGGGAGGTCACTCCTACAATGAGCAGTTCTTC
size: once; V: TRBV4-2; length: 15; J: TRBJ2-1; D: TRBD1; CDR3: CASSPTRGQFFEQFF; DNA: TGTGCCAGCAGCCCAACCAGGGGGCAGTTTTTTGAGCAGTTCTTC
size: NA; V: TRBV27; length: 15; J: TRBJ1-5; D: NA; CDR3: CASSLGAGTNQPQHF; DNA: TGTGCCAGCAGCCTGGGCGCAGGGACCAATCAGCCCCAGCATTTT
size: NA; V: TRBV10-2; length: 14; J: TRBJ1-1; D: TRBD1; CDR3: CASSESRGHTEAFF; DNA: TGCGCCAGCAGTGAGTCGAGGGGGCACACTGAAGCTTTCTTT
size: once; V: TRBV27; length: 19; J: TRBJ2-7; D: TRBD2; CDR3: CASSPTPGTSGRAGYEQYF; DNA: TGTGCCAGCAGCCCAACGCCCGGGACTAGCGGGAGGGCGGGGTACGAGCAGTACTTC
size: NA; V: TRBV4-1; length: 15; J: TRBJ1-2; D: NA; CDR3: CASSQVKGGVDGYTF; DNA: TGCGCCAGCAGCCAAGTGAAGGGGGGAGTAGACGGCTACACCTTC
size: NA; V: TRBV5-4; length: 16; J: TRBJ2-1; D: TRBD2; CDR3: CASRARRTSGINEQFF; DNA: TGTGCCAGCAGGGCGAGAAGGACTAGCGGCATCAATGAGCAGTTCTTC
size: NA; V: TRBV11-3; length: 14; J: TRBJ2-2; D: NA; CDR3: CASSPSHRVGELFF; DNA: TGTGCCAGCAGCCCCTCGCATCGAGTCGGGGAGCTGTTTTTT
size: NA; V: TRBV6-1; length: 18; J: TRBJ1-5; D: NA; CDR3: CASSEWGISRGKPQPQHF; DNA: TGTGCCAGCAGTGAATGGGGAATATCTAGGGGGAAGCCTCAGCCCCAGCATTTT
size: NA; V: TRBV28; length: 16; J: TRBJ1-5; D: TRBD1; CDR3: CASSLPGTGRNQPQHF; DNA: TGTGCCAGCAGTTTACCCGGGACAGGGCGGAATCAGCCCCAGCATTTT
size: once; V: TRBV19; length: 19; J: TRBJ2-5; D: TRBD2; CDR3: CASSNLPTLAGGLQETQYF; DNA: TGTGCCAGTAGTAACTTACCCACCTTAGCGGGAGGGCTCCAAGAGACCCAGTACTTC
size: NA; V: TRBV20-1; length: 11; J: TRBJ2-3; D: NA; CDR3: CSAPLGDTQYF; DNA: TGCAGTGCCCCTCTAGGAGATACGCAGTATTTT
size: NA; V: TRBV18; length: 15; J: TRBJ2-5; D: TRBD1; CDR3: CASQDRVRKKETQYF; DNA: TGTGCCAGCCAGGACAGGGTCCGAAAGAAAGAGACCCAGTACTTC
size: NA; V: TRBV5-1; length: 19; J: TRBJ2-3; D: TRBD2; CDR3: CASTPSPLAGGRGTDTQYF; DNA: TGCGCCAGCACCCCATCCCCCCTAGCGGGAGGCCGGGGTACAGATACGCAGTATTTT
size: NA; V: TRBV7-3; length: 16; J: TRBJ2-1; D: TRBD1; CDR3: CASSSLGGAPYNEQFF; DNA: TGTGCCAGCAGCTCTTTAGGGGGCGCACCCTACAATGAGCAGTTCTTC
size: NA; V: TRBV5-1; length: 16; J: TRBJ2-3; D: NA; CDR3: CASTLMTVASTDTQYF; DNA: TGCGCCAGCACCTTAATGACAGTCGCTAGCACAGATACGCAGTATTTT
size: once; V: TRBV7-8; length: 19; J: TRBJ2-3; D: NA; CDR3: CASSLPLESSYAGTDTQYF; DNA: TGTGCCAGCAGCTTACCCCTAGAGAGCTCGTACGCTGGGACAGATACGCAGTATTTT
size: once; V: TRBV4-2; length: 17; J: TRBJ2-1; D: NA; CDR3: CASSQGTPPSSYNEQFF; DNA: TGTGCCAGCAGCCAAGGTACACCGCCCTCCTCCTACAATGAGCAGTTCTTC
size: NA; V: TRBV27; length: 14; J: TRBJ2-7; D: TRBD1; CDR3: CASSLGTGSHEQYF; DNA: TGTGCCAGCAGTCTCGGGACAGGGTCCCACGAGCAGTACTTC
size: NA; V: TRBV7-2; length: 14; J: TRBJ2-2; D: NA; CDR3: CASTKQGRTGELFF; DNA: TGTGCCAGCACCAAACAGGGGAGGACCGGGGAGCTGTTTTTT
size: NA; V: TRBV2; length: 21; J: TRBJ2-6; D: NA; CDR3: CASSESWASGPEVGGANVLTF; DNA: TGTGCCAGCAGTGAATCCTGGGCCTCGGGGCCGGAAGTAGGTGGGGCCAACGTCCTGACTTTC
size: few; V: TRBV7-3; length: 20; J: TRBJ2-3; D: TRBD2; CDR3: CASSLVRGLAGGGPTDTQYF; DNA: TGTGCCAGCAGCTTAGTCAGGGGACTAGCGGGAGGAGGACCCACAGATACGCAGTATTTT
size: NA; V: TRBV9; length: 14; J: TRBJ1-2; D: NA; CDR3: CASSVVGTSYGYTF; DNA: TGTGCCAGCAGCGTAGTGGGGACAAGCTATGGCTACACCTTC
size: NA; V: TRBV7-9; length: 13; J: TRBJ2-3; D: NA; CDR3: CASSPTSTDTQYF; DNA: TGTGCCAGCAGCCCTACTAGCACAGATACGCAGTATTTT
size: once; V: TRBV28; length: 18; J: TRBJ2-6; D: TRBD1; CDR3: CASSLRTGEHSGANVLTF; DNA: TGTGCCAGCAGTCTCAGGACAGGGGAACACTCTGGGGCCAACGTCCTGACTTTC
size: NA; V: TRBV7-9; length: 17; J: TRBJ2-6; D: TRBD2; CDR3: CASSRLAGHSGANVLTF; DNA: TGTGCCAGCAGCCGGCTAGCGGGACATTCTGGGGCCAACGTCCTGACTTTC
size: NA; V: TRBV27; length: 14; J: TRBJ2-5; D: NA; CDR3: CASSPTGPWETQYF; DNA: TGTGCCAGCAGTCCCACAGGGCCTTGGGAGACCCAGTACTTC
size: once; V: TRBV13; length: 17; J: TRBJ1-4; D: TRBD1; CDR3: CASSSRRDSRGSEKLFF; DNA: TGTGCCAGCAGCTCCAGACGGGACAGCCGCGGGAGTGAAAAACTGTTTTTT
size: once; V: TRBV6-1; length: 16; J: TRBJ2-5; D: NA; CDR3: CASSGPPELEGETQYF; DNA: TGTGCCAGCAGTGGCCCCCCAGAGTTGGAGGGGGAGACCCAGTACTTC
size: NA; V: TRBV30; length: 15; J: TRBJ1-1; D: TRBD1; CDR3: CAWSRTGQDTTEAFF; DNA: TGTGCCTGGAGTAGGACAGGGCAGGATACCACTGAAGCTTTCTTT
size: NA; V: TRBV10-3; length: 10; J: TRBJ2-7; D: NA; CDR3: CATYGSEQYF; DNA: TGTGCCACCTATGGCTCCGAGCAGTACTTC
size: once; V: TRBV18; length: 16; J: TRBJ1-1; D: TRBD1; CDR3: CASSPPGGRGFPEAFF; DNA: TGTGCCAGCTCACCACCGGGTGGCAGGGGGTTCCCTGAAGCTTTCTTT
size: NA; V: TRBV7-9; length: 17; J: TRBJ2-1; D: NA; CDR3: CASSQKRGTPPGNEQFF; DNA: TGTGCCAGCAGCCAAAAGAGAGGGACTCCCCCGGGCAATGAGCAGTTCTTC
size: NA; V: TRBV28; length: 14; J: TRBJ2-7; D: TRBD2; CDR3: CASRSREKGYEQYF; DNA: TGTGCCAGCCGGTCGCGGGAGAAGGGATACGAGCAGTACTTC